This T cell receptor beta chain stems from a study of PD-L1 blockade in urothelial cancer. What went into each PCR as a spike was synthetic TCR analog templates. TCRdb's table, derived via immunoSEQ multiplex PCR, lists solely in-frame clones and lacks some. The top ten hold 2.4% of the sample, which has approximately 100,000 clones, roughly 84% seen once. V dropped 5 bases and J dropped 7; count of bases not matched to a gene: 12. The germline V gene has CDR1 SGHRS and CDR2 YFSETQ. This CDR3 spans 14 amino acids. The source of this sequence is a man in his fifties with urothelial cancer. The chain links TRBV5-1 to TRBJ2-7; TRBD1 agrees at 7 bases. The material was PBMCs, obtained around atezolizumab (anti-PD-L1) treatment. CDR3 nucleotide sequence: TGCGCCAGCAGACAAATGGACAGGTTAGGGGAGCAGTACTTC. It specifies CASRQMDRLGEQYF.